Following are 7 T cell receptor beta chains from one sample sequenced in a study of cytomegalovirus exposure and HLA in healthy donors. Vbeta (60) and Jbeta (13) primers were used in the PCR. Using immunoSEQ multiplex PCR, the repertoire was profiled, and TCRdb retains in-frame clones only, with some absent. Altogether 150,000 to 180,000 clones are present, 75% to 85% being singletons, with the ten largest covering about 5.6%. The sequenced sample was PBMCs. These receptors came from a woman aged 40 to 50 in good health and CMV-seropositive.

The chain has TRBV14 and TRBJ1-1; D perhaps matches TRBD1 (5 bases). Trimming stripped 7 bases from V and 2 bases from J, with 11 bases between. Germline assignment: CDR1 SGHDN and CDR2 FVKESK. The CDR3 sequence is 13 residues long. The CDR3 reads CASTWGGNTEAFF. The CDR3 DNA is TGTGCCAGCACCTGGGGGGGTAACACTGAAGCTTTCTTT.

The chain employs TRBV19 and TRBJ2-1; 12 bases match TRBD2. The CDR3 has 17 residues. Germline loops: CDR1 LNHDA, CDR2 SQIVND (reference sequence). The V gene end was trimmed by 6 bases and the J gene end by 2 bases; junction bases not matched to a gene: 8. CDR3 loop: CASRRTSGIETYNEQFF. The CDR3 DNA is TGTGCCAGTAGAAGGACTAGCGGGATCGAAACCTACAATGAGCAGTTCTTC.

CDR3 sequence: CASIPTTTDTQYF. The CDR3 nucleotides are TGTGCCAGCATCCCCACAACCACAGATACGCAGTATTTT. V usage is TRBV28 and J usage is TRBJ2-3, with unresolved D. V was pared by 7 bases and J by 2 bases, with 10 bases between. The length of the CDR3 is 13 residues. The germline CDR1 and CDR2 sequences are MDHEN and SYDVKM.

The chain joins TRBV19 to TRBJ2-1; D not certain. With 5 bases removed from V and 10 bases from J, the gap between germline ends came to 15 bases. Germline V gene data show CDR1 as LNHDA and CDR2 as SQIVND (reference sequence). The CDR3 length is 13 residues. CDR3 in DNA: TGTGCCAGTAGTTACGCCCAATCAGGCGAGCAGTTCTTC. It yields the protein CASSYAQSGEQFF. The complete variable domain, with remaining parts taken from reference TRBV19 and TRBJ2-1, reads DGGITQSPKYLFRKEGQNVTLSCEQNLNHDAMYWYRQDPGQGLRLIYYSQIVNDFQKGDIAEGYSVSREKKESFPLTVTSAQKNPTAFYLCASSYAQSGEQFFGPGTRLTVL.

This clone has a handful of counts. This rearrangement joins TRBV5-1 to TRBJ1-3; 7 nucleotides match TRBD1. With 1 base clipped from V and 0 bases from J, the junction kept 7 bases outside the gene matches. Germline loops: CDR1 SGHRS, CDR2 YFSETQ. The CDR3 extends over 17 amino acids. CDR3 amino acids: CASSLLGTVLSGNTIYF. The CDR3 nucleotides are TGCGCCAGCAGCTTGTTAGGGACAGTTCTCTCTGGAAACACCATATATTTT.

The rearrangement joins TRBV5-1 to TRBJ2-7, with D perhaps matching TRBD1 (5 bases). Germline loops: CDR1 SGHRS, CDR2 YFSETQ. The CDR3 covers 13 residues. V was cut by 0 bases and J by 6 bases, with 10 bases left in between. CDR3 nucleotides: TGCGCCAGCAGCTTGGTTGTAGGGGTCGAGCAGTACTTC. It codes for CASSLVVGVEQYF.

The chain links TRBV28 to TRBJ1-2, with 8 bases lining up with TRBD1. Germline V lookup: CDR1 MDHEN, CDR2 SYDVKM. V trimming: 7 bases; J trimming: 0 bases; junction bases outside the gene matches: 10. The CDR3 runs 16 residues. The CDR3 is CASIPTGASTNYGYTF. CDR3 bases: TGTGCCAGCATACCGACAGGGGCCTCAACTAACTATGGCTACACCTTC.